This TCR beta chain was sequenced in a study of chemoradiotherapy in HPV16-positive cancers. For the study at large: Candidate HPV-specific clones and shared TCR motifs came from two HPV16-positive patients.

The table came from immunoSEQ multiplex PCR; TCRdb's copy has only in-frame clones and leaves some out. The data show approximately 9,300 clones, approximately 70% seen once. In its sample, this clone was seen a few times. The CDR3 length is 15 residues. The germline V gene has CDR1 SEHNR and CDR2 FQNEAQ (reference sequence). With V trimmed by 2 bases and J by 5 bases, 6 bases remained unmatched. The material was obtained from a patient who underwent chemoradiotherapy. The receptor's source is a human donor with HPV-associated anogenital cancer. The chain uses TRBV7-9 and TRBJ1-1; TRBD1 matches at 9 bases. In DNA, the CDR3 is TGTGCCAGCAGCTTAACAGGGGGCAGGACGACTGAAGCTTTCTTT. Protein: CASSLTGGRTTEAFF.